Sequencing of this TCR beta chain was carried out in a study of regulatory T cells in long-lasting Graves disease. Points from the study as a whole: Newly diagnosed patients shared about 950 public clonotypes; persistent patients shared more than 2,500.

The length of the CDR3 is 15 residues. CDR1 and CDR2 from the germline V gene are LNHNV and YYDKDF (reference sequence). V dropped 0 bases and J dropped 5 bases, with 11 bases sitting between them. Documented time point: persistent/refractory GD, antithyroid drugs over 5 years with positive TRAb. Extracted RNA from PBMCs served as the source of the TCR library. This clonotype has just a few counts. What it binds is unknown. Assembly of TCR beta libraries relied on iRepertoire HTBI primers together with Arm-PCR of CDR3 regions. Each CDR3 protein is one row after TCRdb ran MiXCR on the multiplex PCR reads. The sample lists 350,000 to 450,000 distinct CDR3 sequences; roughly 23% were seen once.

The chain combines TRBV15 with TRBJ1-5; maybe TRBD1 (5 bases). This clonotype was sampled from a woman in her thirties or forties with Graves disease. Sample: peripheral blood mononuclear cells (PBMCs), taken when the disease was refractory, from a patient treated with antithyroid drugs. The CDR3 DNA sequence: TGTGCCACCAGCAGAGATCCCCCAGGGTATCAGCCCCAGCATTTT. Its protein product is CATSRDPPGYQPQHF.